This record concerns one T cell receptor beta chain sequence. Its antigen is unidentified. The CDR3 has 14 amino acids. The ends were cut back, 4 bases at V and 8 bases at J, with 15 bases in the middle. CDR1 LNHDA and CDR2 SQIVND come from the germline V gene (reference sequence). Profiled with immunoSEQ multiplex PCR; TCRdb holds only in-frame clones, not every one. The sample has fewer than 50,000 clones, over 65% seen once. The sample belongs to a study of T cell responses to AZD1222 COVID-19 vaccine. General study results and limits: Reportedly, nearly half of unique spike TCRs recognized epitopes outside B.1.351/B.1.1.7 mutations. Two AZD1222 administrations were followed by greater Spike-specific TCR breadth and depth.

V is TRBV19 and J is TRBJ2-1; D is perhaps TRBD2 (5 bases). This material consisted of peripheral blood, taken on day 0 of AZD1222 vaccination. The sequence derives from an adult in good health. The DNA for the CDR3 is TGTGCCAGTAGTAATGGCCGCCGGGGAGATGAGCAGTTCTTC. This translates into CASSNGRRGDEQFF.